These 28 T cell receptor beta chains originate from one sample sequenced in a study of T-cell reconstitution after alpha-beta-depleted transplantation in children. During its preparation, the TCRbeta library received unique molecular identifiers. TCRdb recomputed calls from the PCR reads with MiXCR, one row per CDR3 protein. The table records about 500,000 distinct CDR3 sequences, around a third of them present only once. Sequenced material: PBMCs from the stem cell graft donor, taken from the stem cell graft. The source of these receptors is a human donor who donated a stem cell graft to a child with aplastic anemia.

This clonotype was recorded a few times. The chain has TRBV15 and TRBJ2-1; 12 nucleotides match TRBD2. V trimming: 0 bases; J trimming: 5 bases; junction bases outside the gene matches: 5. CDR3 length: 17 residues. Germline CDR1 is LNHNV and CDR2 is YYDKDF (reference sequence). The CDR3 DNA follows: TGTGCCACCAGCAGAGATGGGCTAGCGGGAGGGAACAATGAGCAGTTCTTC. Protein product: CATSRDGLAGGNNEQFF.

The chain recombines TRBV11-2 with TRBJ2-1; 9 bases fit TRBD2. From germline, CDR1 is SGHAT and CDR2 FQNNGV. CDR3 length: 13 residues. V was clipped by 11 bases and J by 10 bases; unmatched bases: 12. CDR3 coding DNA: TGTGCCGATATGGGGGTAGCGGGAGACGAGCAGTTCTTC. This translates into CADMGVAGDEQFF.

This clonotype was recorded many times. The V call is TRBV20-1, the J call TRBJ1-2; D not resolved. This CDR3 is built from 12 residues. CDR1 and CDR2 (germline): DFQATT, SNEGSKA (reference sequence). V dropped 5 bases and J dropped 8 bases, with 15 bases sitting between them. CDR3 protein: CSASTKLKGYTF. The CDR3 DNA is TGCAGTGCTTCGACGAAATTAAAGGGCTACACCTTC.

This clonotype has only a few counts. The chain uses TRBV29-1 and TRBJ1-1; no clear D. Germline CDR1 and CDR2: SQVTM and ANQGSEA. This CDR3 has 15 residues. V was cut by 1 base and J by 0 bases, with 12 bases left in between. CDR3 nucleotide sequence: TGCAGCGTTGAAGGCGCTCAGGTGATGAACACTGAAGCTTTCTTT. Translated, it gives CSVEGAQVMNTEAFF. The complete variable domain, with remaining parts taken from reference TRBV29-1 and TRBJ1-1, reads SAVISQKPSRDICQRGTSLTIQCQVDSQVTMMFWYRQQPGQSLTLIATANQGSEATYESGFVIDKFPISRPNLTFSTLTVSNMSPEDSSIYLCSVEGAQVMNTEAFFGQGTRLTVV.

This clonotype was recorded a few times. This CDR3 is CASSQDPGVSDTQYF. CDR3 nucleotides: TGTGCCAGCAGCCAAGACCCAGGAGTCTCAGATACGCAGTATTTT. The chain has TRBV4-2 and TRBJ2-3, with D unclear. The CDR3 extends over 15 amino acids. The V gene's germline CDR1 is LGHNA and CDR2 YNFKEQ. The V end was cut by 0 bases, the J end by 4 bases, with 11 bases between.

As DNA, the CDR3 is TGTGCCAGCAGCATAGTAGCGGGAGGAGAGACCCAGTACTTC. As protein: CASSIVAGGETQYF. V gene TRBV7-6 combines with J gene TRBJ2-5, with TRBD2 matching over 10 bases. The CDR3 totals 14 residues. Trimming cost V 5 bases and J 4 bases; bases outside gene matches: 4. CDR1 SGHVS and CDR2 FNYEAQ come from the germline V gene.

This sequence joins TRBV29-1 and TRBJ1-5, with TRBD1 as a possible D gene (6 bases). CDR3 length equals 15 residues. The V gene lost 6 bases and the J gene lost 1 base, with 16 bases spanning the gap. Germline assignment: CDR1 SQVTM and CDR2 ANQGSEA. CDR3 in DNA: TGCAGCGTGTCGTTGGGGGCTGCGAGCAATCAGCCCCAGCATTTT. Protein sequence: CSVSLGAASNQPQHF.

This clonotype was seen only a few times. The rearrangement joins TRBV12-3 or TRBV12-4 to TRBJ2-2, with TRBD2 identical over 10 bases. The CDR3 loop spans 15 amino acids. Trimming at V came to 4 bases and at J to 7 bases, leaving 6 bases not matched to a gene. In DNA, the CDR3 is TGTGCCAGCAGTTGGGTTAGCGGGAGGATCGGGGAGCTGTTTTTT. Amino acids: CASSWVSGRIGELFF.

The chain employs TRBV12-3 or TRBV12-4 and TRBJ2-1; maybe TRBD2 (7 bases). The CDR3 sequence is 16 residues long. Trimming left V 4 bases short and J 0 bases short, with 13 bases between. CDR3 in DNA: TGTGCCAGCAGTTGGGGGGGCGGGAGCTCCTACAATGAGCAGTTCTTC. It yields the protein CASSWGGGSSYNEQFF.

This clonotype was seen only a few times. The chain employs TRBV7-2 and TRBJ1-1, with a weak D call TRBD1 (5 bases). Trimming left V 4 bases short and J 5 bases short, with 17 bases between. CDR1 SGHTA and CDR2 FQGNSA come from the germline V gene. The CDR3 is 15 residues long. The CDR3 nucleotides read TGTGCCAGCAGCTCGCAGGGACTAGTATCGACTGAAGCTTTCTTT. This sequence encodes CASSSQGLVSTEAFF.

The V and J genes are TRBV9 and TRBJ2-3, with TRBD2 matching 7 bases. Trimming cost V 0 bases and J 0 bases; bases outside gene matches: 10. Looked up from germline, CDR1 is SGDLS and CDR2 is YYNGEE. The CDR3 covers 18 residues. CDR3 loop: CASSVAWVAGASTDTQYF. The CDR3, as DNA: TGTGCCAGCAGCGTAGCTTGGGTGGCGGGAGCTAGCACAGATACGCAGTATTTT.

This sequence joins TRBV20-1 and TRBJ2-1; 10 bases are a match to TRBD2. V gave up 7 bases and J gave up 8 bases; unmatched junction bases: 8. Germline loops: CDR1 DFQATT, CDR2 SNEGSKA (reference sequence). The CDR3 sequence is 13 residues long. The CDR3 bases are TGCAGTGTTACTGGGACTAGCGTCTATGAGCAGTTCTTC. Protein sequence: CSVTGTSVYEQFF.

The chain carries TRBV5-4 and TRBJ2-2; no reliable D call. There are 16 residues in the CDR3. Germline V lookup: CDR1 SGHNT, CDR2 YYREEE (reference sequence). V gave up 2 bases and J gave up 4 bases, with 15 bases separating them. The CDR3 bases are TGTGCCAGCAGCTTAAAGGGCCAAGATCGCACCGGGGAGCTGTTTTTT. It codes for CASSLKGQDRTGELFF.

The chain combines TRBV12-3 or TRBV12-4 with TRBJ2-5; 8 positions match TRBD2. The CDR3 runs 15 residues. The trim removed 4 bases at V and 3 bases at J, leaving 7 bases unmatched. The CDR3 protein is CASSSPSGREETQYF. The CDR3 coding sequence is TGTGCCAGCAGTTCCCCCAGCGGGAGAGAAGAGACCCAGTACTTC.

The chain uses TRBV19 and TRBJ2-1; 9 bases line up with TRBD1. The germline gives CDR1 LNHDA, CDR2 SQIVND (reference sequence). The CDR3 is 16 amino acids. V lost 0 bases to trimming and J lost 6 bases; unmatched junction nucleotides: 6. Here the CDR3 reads CASSIEGTGLGNEQFF. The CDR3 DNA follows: TGTGCCAGTAGTATAGAAGGGACAGGGTTGGGCAATGAGCAGTTCTTC.

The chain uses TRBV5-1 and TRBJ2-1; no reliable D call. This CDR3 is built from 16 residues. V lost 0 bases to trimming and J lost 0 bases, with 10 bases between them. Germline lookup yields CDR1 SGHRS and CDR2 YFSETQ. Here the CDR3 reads CASSLDSGSSYNEQFF. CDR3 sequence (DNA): TGCGCCAGCAGCTTGGATTCAGGCAGCTCCTACAATGAGCAGTTCTTC.

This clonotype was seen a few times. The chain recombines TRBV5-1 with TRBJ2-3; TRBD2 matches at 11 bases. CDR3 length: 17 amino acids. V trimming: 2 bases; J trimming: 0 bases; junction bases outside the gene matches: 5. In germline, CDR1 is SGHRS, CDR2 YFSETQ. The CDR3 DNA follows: TGCGCCAGCAGCTTCGCTAGGACTAGCGGGAGCACAGATACGCAGTATTTT. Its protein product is CASSFARTSGSTDTQYF.

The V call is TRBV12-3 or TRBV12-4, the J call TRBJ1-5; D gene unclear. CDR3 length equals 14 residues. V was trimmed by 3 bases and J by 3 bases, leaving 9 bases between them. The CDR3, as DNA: TGTGCCAGCAGTTTTGCAGGAGCCAATCAGCCCCAGCATTTT. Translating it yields CASSFAGANQPQHF.

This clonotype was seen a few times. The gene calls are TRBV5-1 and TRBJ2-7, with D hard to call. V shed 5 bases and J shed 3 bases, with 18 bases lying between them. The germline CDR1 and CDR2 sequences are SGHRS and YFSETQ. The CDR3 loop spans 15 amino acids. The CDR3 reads CASRPANTLFYEQYF. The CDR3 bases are TGCGCCAGCAGACCTGCGAACACGTTATTCTACGAGCAGTACTTC.

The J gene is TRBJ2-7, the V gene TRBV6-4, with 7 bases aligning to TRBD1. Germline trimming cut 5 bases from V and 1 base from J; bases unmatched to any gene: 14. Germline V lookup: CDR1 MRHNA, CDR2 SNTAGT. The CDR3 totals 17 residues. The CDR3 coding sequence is TGTGCCAGCAGTCGACAGGGCGCTGACTCGATATCCTACGAGCAGTACGTC. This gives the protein CASSRQGADSISYEQYV.

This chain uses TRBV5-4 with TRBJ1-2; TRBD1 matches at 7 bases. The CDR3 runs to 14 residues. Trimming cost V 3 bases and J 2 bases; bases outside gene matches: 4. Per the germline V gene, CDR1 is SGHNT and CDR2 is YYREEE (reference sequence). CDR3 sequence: CASSSETGNYGYTF. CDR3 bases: TGTGCCAGCAGCTCCGAGACAGGGAACTATGGCTACACCTTC. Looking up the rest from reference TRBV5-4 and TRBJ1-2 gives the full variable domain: ETGVTQSPTHLIKTRGQQVTLRCSSQSGHNTVSWYQQALGQGPQFIFQYYREEENGRGNFPPRFSGLQFPNYSSELNVNALELDDSALYLCASSSETGNYGYTFGSGTRLTVV.

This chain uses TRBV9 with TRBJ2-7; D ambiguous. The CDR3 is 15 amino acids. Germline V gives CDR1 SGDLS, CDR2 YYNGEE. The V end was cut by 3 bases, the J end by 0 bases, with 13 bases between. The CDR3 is CASSDPSGSSYEQYF. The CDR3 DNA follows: TGTGCCAGCAGCGATCCCAGTGGTAGCTCCTACGAGCAGTACTTC.

CDR3 in DNA: TGTGCCAGCAGCCCCGGGCCCAGTGGTGAGCAGTTCTTC. It yields the protein CASSPGPSGEQFF. J is TRBJ2-1 and V is TRBV7-1, with D uncertain. TRBV7-1 qualifies as an ORF whose function is uncertain. The V end was cut by 5 bases, the J end by 9 bases, with 14 bases between. The CDR3 totals 13 residues.

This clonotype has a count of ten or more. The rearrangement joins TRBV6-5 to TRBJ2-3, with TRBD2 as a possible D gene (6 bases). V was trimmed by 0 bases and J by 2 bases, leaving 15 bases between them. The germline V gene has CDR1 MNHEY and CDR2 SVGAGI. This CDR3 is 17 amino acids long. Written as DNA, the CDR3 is TGTGCCAGCAGTTACTCGATGCTAGCGTCAAACACAGATACGCAGTATTTT. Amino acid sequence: CASSYSMLASNTDTQYF.

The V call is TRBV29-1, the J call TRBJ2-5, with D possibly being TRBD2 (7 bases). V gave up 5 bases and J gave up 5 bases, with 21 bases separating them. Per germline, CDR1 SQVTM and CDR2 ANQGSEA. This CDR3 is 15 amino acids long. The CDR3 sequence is CSVSPNREGVETQYF. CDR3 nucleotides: TGCAGCGTTTCCCCCAATAGGGAGGGGGTCGAGACCCAGTACTTC.

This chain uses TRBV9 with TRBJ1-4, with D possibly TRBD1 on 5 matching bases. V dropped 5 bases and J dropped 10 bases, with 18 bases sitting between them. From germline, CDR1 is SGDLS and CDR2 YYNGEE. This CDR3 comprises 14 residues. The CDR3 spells CASSAAGGAGKLFF. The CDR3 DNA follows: TGTGCCAGCAGTGCCGCGGGCGGGGCGGGAAAACTGTTTTTT.

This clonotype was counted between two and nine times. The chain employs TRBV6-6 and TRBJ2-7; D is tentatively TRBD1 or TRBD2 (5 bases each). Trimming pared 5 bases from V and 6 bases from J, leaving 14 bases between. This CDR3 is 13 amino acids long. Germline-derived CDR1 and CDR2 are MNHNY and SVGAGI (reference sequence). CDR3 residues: CASSRGESIEQYF. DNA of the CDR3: TGTGCCAGCAGTCGAGGGGAGAGTATCGAGCAGTACTTC.

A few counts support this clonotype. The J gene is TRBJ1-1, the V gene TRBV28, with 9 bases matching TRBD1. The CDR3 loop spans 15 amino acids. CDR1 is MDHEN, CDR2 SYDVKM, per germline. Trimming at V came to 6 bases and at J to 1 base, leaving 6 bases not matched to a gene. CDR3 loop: CASRTGGAGNTEAFF. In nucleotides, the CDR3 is TGTGCCAGCAGAACAGGGGGCGCCGGGAACACTGAAGCTTTCTTT.